A single sample is the source of the 30 T cell receptor beta chains below, sequenced in a study of T-cell reconstitution after alpha-beta-depleted transplantation in children. The library targeted TCRbeta and was prepared with unique molecular identifiers. TCRdb fed the PCR reads into MiXCR, producing one record per CDR3 protein. The sample holds some 120,000 distinct CDR3 sequences, around 23% seen once. The sample here was PBMCs, mostly from graft donor cells, taken 180 days after TCRalphabeta/CD19-depleted stem cell transplant. These receptors originate from a male patient aged 2 to 10 who had a stem cell transplant for chronic granulomatous disease, so the T cells may come from the graft donor.

This clonotype was seen a handful of times. The CDR3 DNA reads TGTGCCAGCAGCTCACCGGGCCCTAGCATTGCTGAAGCTTTCTTT. Its translation is CASSSPGPSIAEAFF. The rearrangement joins TRBV7-9 to TRBJ1-1; D remains ambiguous. This CDR3 is built from 15 residues. Trimming took off 4 bases at V and 6 bases at J, with 18 bases between the two ends. CDR1 SEHNR and CDR2 FQNEAQ come from the germline V gene (reference sequence).

The CDR3: CASSVLAAPYEQYF. The CDR3 DNA reads as TGTGCCAGCAGCGTGCTAGCGGCCCCCTACGAGCAGTACTTC. The chain employs TRBV9 and TRBJ2-7, with TRBD2 matching 7 bases. Germline V gives CDR1 SGDLS, CDR2 YYNGEE. This CDR3 is 14 amino acids long. V was pared by 2 bases and J by 2 bases, with 4 bases of the junction left unmatched.

This clonotype was counted between two and nine times. The chain has TRBV10-1 and TRBJ2-5; no reliable D call. Between the trimmed V and J ends, which lost 5 bases and 5 bases, there was a span of 12 bases. The CDR3 totals 13 residues. Germline V CDR1 and CDR2: WNHNN, SYGVQD (reference sequence). Here the CDR3 DNA reads TGCGCCAGCAGTATTAGTCAGAGGGAGACCCAGTACTTC. It yields the protein CASSISQRETQYF.

This clonotype was counted many times. The chain joins TRBV29-1 to TRBJ1-1; TRBD1 agrees at 8 bases. The CDR3 has 14 residues. Looked up from germline, CDR1 is SQVTM and CDR2 is ANQGSEA. V lost 6 bases to trimming and J lost 6 bases; unmatched junction nucleotides: 12. In nucleotides, the CDR3 is TGCAGCGTCCTCAGGGGGCTGGGACCTTCTGAAGCTTTCTTT. This encodes CSVLRGLGPSEAFF. Looking up the rest from reference TRBV29-1 and TRBJ1-1 gives the full variable domain: SAVISQKPSRDICQRGTSLTIQCQVDSQVTMMFWYRQQPGQSLTLIATANQGSEATYESGFVIDKFPISRPNLTFSTLTVSNMSPEDSSIYLCSVLRGLGPSEAFFGQGTRLTVV.

This clonotype was seen a few times. The J gene is TRBJ1-1, the V gene TRBV5-5, with D perhaps TRBD1 (6 bases). This CDR3 region has 16 residues. The germline gives CDR1 SGHKS, CDR2 YYEKEE (reference sequence). V dropped 7 bases and J dropped 0 bases, with 19 bases sitting between them. The CDR3 bases are TGTGCCAGCCTGAGCCAAGGGACACCCTTGAACACTGAAGCTTTCTTT. Translated, it gives CASLSQGTPLNTEAFF.

At least ten counts were recorded for this clonotype. Written as DNA, the CDR3 is TGCGCCAGCAGTCATCAATCCTATGGCTACACCTTC. Protein product: CASSHQSYGYTF. The V gene is TRBV5-1, the J gene TRBJ1-2; D is uncertain. The V and J ends lost 5 bases and 4 bases respectively, with 9 bases between them. Germline V gives CDR1 SGHRS, CDR2 YFSETQ. The CDR3 sequence is 12 residues long.

This clonotype was observed a handful of times. The genes are TRBV7-3 and TRBJ2-7, with D tentatively TRBD2 (5 bases). CDR1 is SGHTA and CDR2 is FQGTGA in the germline V gene. The V gene lost 5 bases and the J gene lost 6 bases, with 14 bases spanning the gap. This CDR3 has 13 residues. CDR3: CASSPTLAAEQYF. The CDR3 nucleotides read TGTGCCAGCAGCCCAACGCTAGCTGCCGAGCAGTACTTC.

This clonotype was counted a single time. The chain carries TRBV7-2 and TRBJ2-5, with 7 bases lining up with TRBD2. Looked up from germline, CDR1 is SGHTA and CDR2 is FQGNSA. V lost 5 bases and J lost 1; bases outside the gene matches: 7. This CDR3 region has 15 residues. CDR3: CASSTHGTTQETQYF. In nucleotides, the CDR3 is TGTGCCAGCAGCACCCACGGGACTACCCAAGAGACCCAGTACTTC.

This clonotype was observed at least ten times. The V gene is TRBV7-6, the J gene TRBJ2-7; unclear D gene. CDR3 size: 12 residues. Between the trimmed V and J ends, which lost 5 bases and 3 bases, there was a span of 8 bases. Germline lookup yields CDR1 SGHVS and CDR2 FNYEAQ. In DNA form, the CDR3 reads TGTGCCAGCAGCGCAGGAAACTACGAGCAGTACTTC. Encoded protein: CASSAGNYEQYF.

This clonotype appeared a single time. The CDR3 is CASSLTGRGASTYGYTF. The CDR3 region has the DNA TGTGCCAGCAGTTTAACGGGGAGAGGAGCTTCTACCTATGGCTACACCTTC. This chain connects TRBV28 to TRBJ1-2, with D unclear. V gave up 2 bases and J gave up 4 bases, with 20 bases separating them. Germline CDR1 and CDR2: MDHEN and SYDVKM. The CDR3 spans 17 residues.

The sample holds many counts of this clonotype. V is TRBV6-1 and J is TRBJ2-7; no clear D. The V and J ends lost 4 bases and 2 bases respectively, with 6 bases between them. The CDR3 covers 12 residues. CDR1 is MNHNS, CDR2 SASEGT, per germline. The CDR3 bases are TGTGCCAGCAGTGCCTTGACCTACGAGCAGTACTTC. Translated: CASSALTYEQYF.

This chain's CDR3 is CASSLTGDIQYF. DNA for the CDR3: TGTGCCAGCAGCTTAACCGGAGACATTCAGTACTTC. This chain links TRBV11-3 with TRBJ2-4; no clear D. Germline lookup yields CDR1 SGHNT and CDR2 YENEEA. The CDR3 has 12 residues. V lost 2 bases and J lost 8, with 7 bases in between.

V gene TRBV10-3 combines with J gene TRBJ2-3; 8 nucleotides agree with TRBD2. CDR1 ENHRY and CDR2 SYGVKD come from the germline V gene. The CDR3 extends over 18 amino acids. With V trimmed by 0 bases and J by 5 bases, 13 bases remained unmatched. DNA for the CDR3: TGTGCCATCAGTGAGTCGGTCGTAGCGGGAAGGGTCAAAGATACGCAGTATTTT. Protein sequence: CAISESVVAGRVKDTQYF.

This clonotype showed up many times. This sequence joins TRBV12-3 or TRBV12-4 and TRBJ2-4, with D tentatively TRBD2 (6 bases). Deletions cut 3 bases from V and 0 bases from J, with 9 bases between. CDR3 length equals 15 residues. The CDR3 sequence: CASSFGGLAKNIQYF. CDR3 DNA sequence: TGTGCCAGCAGTTTCGGGGGTTTAGCCAAAAACATTCAGTACTTC.

This clonotype was recorded many times. This rearrangement joins TRBV20-1 to TRBJ2-7; possible D gene TRBD1, 6 bases. Germline values: CDR1 DFQATT, CDR2 SNEGSKA (reference sequence). Between the trimmed V and J ends, which lost 4 bases and 4 bases, there was a span of 11 bases. This CDR3 contains 12 residues. The CDR3 DNA reads as TGCAGTGCTACAGGGGAGTTTTACGAGCAGTACTTC. This gives the protein CSATGEFYEQYF.

This clonotype was seen only a few times. This chain joins TRBV29-1 and TRBJ2-7; TRBD2 matches at 8 bases. CDR3 length equals 13 residues. CDR1 is SQVTM, CDR2 ANQGSEA, per germline. V was pared by 7 bases and J by 3 bases, with 8 bases of the junction left unmatched. The CDR3 sequence is CSATSGRGYEQYF. The CDR3 DNA reads TGCAGCGCTACTAGCGGTCGGGGCTACGAGCAGTACTTC.

This clonotype occurred many times. The chain couples TRBV29-1 to TRBJ2-5; 7 bases match TRBD2. This CDR3 is 12 amino acids long. Looked up from germline, CDR1 is SQVTM and CDR2 is ANQGSEA. The ends lost 5 bases at V and 4 bases at J; junction bases unmatched: 4. For the CDR3, the DNA is TGCAGCGTTAATGGCGGGGGAGAGACCCAGTACTTC. As protein: CSVNGGGETQYF.

This clonotype was seen ten or more times. The chain is built from TRBV5-8 and TRBJ2-7, with D maybe TRBD2 (5 bases). V lost 0 bases, J lost 3 bases, and 16 bases lay in between. Germline CDR1 SGHTS, CDR2 YDEGEE. The CDR3 consists of 16 residues. The CDR3 protein is CASSLERASNRYEQYF. In nucleotides, the CDR3 is TGTGCCAGCAGCTTGGAGAGGGCCTCGAACCGCTACGAGCAGTACTTC.

At least ten counts were recorded for this clonotype. The V call is TRBV12-3 or TRBV12-4, the J call TRBJ2-3; 7 positions match TRBD2. V lost 6 bases, J lost 5 bases, and 11 bases stayed unmatched. This CDR3 has 15 amino acids. The CDR3 loop reads CASRNFGSGKDTQYF. The CDR3 region has the DNA TGTGCCAGCAGGAATTTCGGGAGCGGGAAAGATACGCAGTATTTT.

This sequence joins TRBV20-1 and TRBJ2-7; 9 nucleotides line up with TRBD1. The J segment lost 5 bases and the V segment lost 5 bases, leaving 10 bases of the junction unmatched. The CDR3 has 14 amino acids. Germline V gene sequence: CDR1 DFQATT, CDR2 SNEGSKA (reference sequence). The CDR3 DNA is TGCAGTGCTCTAGGGGACAGGGCCCCCGACGAGCAGTACTTC. It yields the protein CSALGDRAPDEQYF.

This clonotype appeared many times. This chain links TRBV5-1 with TRBJ2-7; TRBD2 aligns across 12 bases. This CDR3 has 16 amino acids. Germline loops: CDR1 SGHRS, CDR2 YFSETQ. V lost 0 bases and J lost 3; bases outside the gene matches: 4. The CDR3 is CASSLGRTSGIYEQYF. As DNA, the CDR3 is TGCGCCAGCAGCTTGGGGCGGACTAGCGGGATCTACGAGCAGTACTTC.

V gene TRBV15 combines with J gene TRBJ2-1; no reliable D call. Trimming removed 0 bases from V and 0 bases from J, with 15 bases in between. This CDR3 has 18 residues. Germline CDR1 reads LNHNV; CDR2 reads YYDKDF (reference sequence). CDR3 in DNA: TGTGCCACCAGCAGAGATTTTGGGTCTAGGATCTCCTACAATGAGCAGTTCTTC. Residues: CATSRDFGSRISYNEQFF.

This clonotype was detected only a few times. The chain joins TRBV5-1 to TRBJ2-3; the match to TRBD2 covers 10 bases. V dropped 2 bases and J dropped 4; count of bases not matched to a gene: 13. The CDR3 length is 18 residues. Looked up from germline, CDR1 is SGHRS and CDR2 is YFSETQ. As DNA, the CDR3 is TGCGCCAGCAGCTTCGGGAGCGGGGGGGCCTTCCCCGCAGATACGCAGTATTTT. Its translation: CASSFGSGGAFPADTQYF.

This clonotype has only a few counts. An end of the junction differs from the germline gene, which may be a read error. The gene calls are TRBV12-3 or TRBV12-4 and TRBJ2-1, with 7 bases that match TRBD1. The CDR3 has 19 amino acids. CDR3 region: CTSKERGRGLGRSYNEQFF. The CDR3 DNA is TGTACCAGCAAAGAACGAGGAAGGGGGCTGGGGCGCTCCTACAATGAGCAGTTCTTC.

This clonotype was recorded a few times. The V call is TRBV7-6, the J call TRBJ2-3, with a possible D match to TRBD2 (6 bases). CDR3 size: 16 residues. V was trimmed by 3 bases and J by 0 bases, leaving 13 bases between them. Germline CDR1 is SGHVS and CDR2 is FNYEAQ. CDR3 bases: TGTGCCAGCAGCTTCCCGGCGGGGCCTAGCACAGATACGCAGTATTTT. Amino acids: CASSFPAGPSTDTQYF.

Many counts were recorded for this clonotype. V usage is TRBV27 and J usage is TRBJ2-6, with D hard to call. Trimming removed 7 bases at V and 4 bases at J, with 14 bases between. The CDR3 totals 15 residues. CDR1 MNHEY and CDR2 SMNVEV come from the germline V gene (reference sequence). The CDR3 coding sequence is TGTGCCAGCACCCCGTATCGTTCCGGGGCCAACGTCCTGACTTTC. Protein product: CASTPYRSGANVLTF. Drawing the rest from reference TRBV27 and TRBJ2-6, the complete variable domain is EAQVTQNPRYLITVTGKKLTVTCSQNMNHEYMSWYRQDPGLGLRQIYYSMNVEVTDKGDVPEGYKVSRKEKRNFPLILESPSPNQTSLYFCASTPYRSGANVLTFGAGSRLTVL.

This clonotype has a count of ten or more. The rearrangement links TRBV4-2 to TRBJ2-1; 8 bases agree with TRBD2. The CDR3 totals 18 residues. The junction had 11 bases not matched to a gene; V was cut back by 0 bases and J by 4 bases. Per the germline V gene, CDR1 is LGHNA and CDR2 is YNFKEQ. CDR3 loop: CASSQDLVAGGGYNEQFF. CDR3 bases: TGTGCCAGCAGCCAAGATTTGGTTGCGGGAGGTGGTTACAATGAGCAGTTCTTC.

The V gene is TRBV5-1, the J gene TRBJ2-1; either TRBD1 or TRBD2 may fit D (5 bases each). Trimming stripped 4 bases from V and 10 bases from J, with 9 bases between. Germline assignment: CDR1 SGHRS and CDR2 YFSETQ. This CDR3 has 11 amino acids. CDR3 DNA sequence: TGCGCCAGCAGCCAGGGACGCGAGCAGTTCTTC. Protein product: CASSQGREQFF.

This clonotype was observed many times. V gene TRBV20-1 combines with J gene TRBJ2-1; maybe TRBD2 (6 bases). Trimming left V 3 bases short and J 5 bases short, with 26 bases between. Germline CDR1 reads DFQATT; CDR2 reads SNEGSKA (reference sequence). The CDR3 loop spans 18 amino acids. The CDR3 spells CSASPGKAGGVLNNEQFF. The CDR3 nucleotides are TGCAGTGCTAGCCCGGGAAAAGCGGGCGGTGTCCTTAACAATGAGCAGTTCTTC.

This clonotype was counted many times. The chain links TRBV5-1 to TRBJ2-2; TRBD2 aligns across 7 bases. This CDR3 comprises 16 residues. V lost 2 bases, J lost 4 bases, and 8 bases stayed unmatched. The germline gives CDR1 SGHRS, CDR2 YFSETQ. The CDR3 protein is CASSLKSGTVTGELFF. DNA of the CDR3: TGCGCCAGCAGCTTAAAGAGCGGGACGGTCACCGGGGAGCTGTTTTTT.